This T cell receptor (beta chain) originates from a study of T cell changes during pregnancy in multiple sclerosis. Sequencing was performed with immunoSEQ multiplex PCR; in TCRdb, only in-frame clones are kept and a portion is missing. The table includes approximately 84,000 clones, 90% to 95% detected once. About this clone: Other DNA sequences from this sample encode an identical CDR3 as well.

The junction had 5 bases not matched to a gene; V was cut back by 6 bases and J by 4 bases. The germline gives CDR1 MNHNS, CDR2 SASEGT. This CDR3 comprises 14 residues. The chain is built from TRBV6-1 and TRBJ2-7; 11 bases are shared with TRBD1. This specimen consisted of peripheral blood, obtained in the second trimester of pregnancy. The receptor's source is a female donor in good health, enrolled as a control in a pregnancy study. CDR3 DNA: TGTGCCAGCAGAACCGGGACAGGGGGGTACGAGCAGTACTTC. This translates into CASRTGTGGYEQYF.